A selection of T cell receptor beta chains follows, all from one sample in a study of radiotherapy plus CTLA-4 blockade in lung cancer. TCRdb's copy holds only in-frame clones and misses some; the assay was immunoSEQ multiplex PCR. The sample yields approximately 46,000 clones, 70% to 90% seen once. Sequencing was performed on peripheral blood, taken from a patient treated with radiotherapy plus ipilimumab. These receptors originate from a human donor with non-small cell lung cancer whose response to radiotherapy plus ipilimumab could not be evaluated. The CDR3 runs from the conserved cysteine through the conserved F or W. Fields, in order: V gene, J gene, clone size, D gene, CDR3 length, CDR3 protein, CDR3 DNA. The D gene is left open where the match is weak. The listing skips clone size in some rows; elsewhere it reads once, few, many or a size class.

TRBV7-9	TRBJ2-7	.	.	12	CASSPTDYEQYF	TGTGCCAGCAGTCCTACAGACTACGAGCAGTACTTC
TRBV29-1	TRBJ2-5	.	TRBD1	12	CSVPTGEETQYF	TGCAGCGTCCCCACAGGGGAAGAGACCCAGTACTTC
TRBV11-2	TRBJ2-7	.	TRBD1	13	CASSRQGYHEQYF	TGTGCCAGCAGCCGACAGGGGTACCACGAGCAGTACTTC
TRBV2	TRBJ2-1	.	.	13	CASSDSGYNEQFF	TGTGCCAGCAGTGATTCAGGGTACAATGAGCAGTTCTTC
TRBV5-5	TRBJ2-1	few	TRBD2	16	CASSWTSGVSYNEQFF	TGTGCCAGCAGCTGGACTAGCGGGGTTTCCTACAATGAGCAGTTCTTC
TRBV2	TRBJ2-7	.	.	15	CASSQGGPPGSEQYF	TGTGCCAGCAGCCAGGGGGGTCCTCCTGGATCCGAGCAGTACTTC
TRBV6-5	TRBJ2-7	.	TRBD2	14	CASRPSGSSYEQYF	TGTGCCAGCAGACCTAGCGGGAGCTCCTACGAGCAGTACTTC
TRBV7-2	TRBJ1-1	once	.	14	CASSRTHLNTEAFF	TGTGCCAGCAGCCGGACACACTTGAACACTGAAGCTTTCTTT
TRBV27	TRBJ2-3	few	TRBD2	19	CASSTNWDPAGGRPDTQYF	TGTGCCAGCAGTACAAACTGGGACCCAGCGGGAGGGAGGCCAGATACGCAGTATTTT
TRBV28	TRBJ1-3	.	.	19	CASSSDPTDRPLPGNTIYF	TGTGCCAGCAGTTCCGACCCGACCGACAGGCCCCTACCTGGAAACACCATATATTTT
TRBV29-1	TRBJ1-3	.	TRBD1	15	CSVGNYRDPGGPIYF	TGCAGCGTTGGGAATTACCGGGACCCAGGGGGGCCCATATATTTT
TRBV5-6	TRBJ2-1	.	.	12	CASSPSRRGQFF	TGTGCCAGCAGCCCCTCCAGAAGGGGGCAGTTCTTC
TRBV6-5	TRBJ2-7	.	.	14	CASNLRQNSYEQYF	TGTGCCAGCAATTTGAGGCAGAACTCCTACGAGCAGTACTTC
TRBV5-1	TRBJ2-3	few	TRBD2	15	CASSLELAGADTQYF	TGCGCCAGCAGCTTGGAACTAGCGGGAGCAGATACGCAGTATTTT
TRBV7-9	TRBJ2-7	once	TRBD1	18	CASSLGAERRDRVHEQYF	TGTGCCAGCAGCCTGGGGGCAGAGCGAAGGGACAGGGTCCACGAGCAGTACTTC
TRBV4-2	TRBJ1-5	.	TRBD1	16	CASSQDHRGNNQPQHF	TGTGCCAGCAGCCAAGACCACAGGGGGAATAATCAGCCCCAGCATTTT
TRBV7-2	TRBJ2-3	once	.	11	CASGAGDTQYF	TGTGCCAGCGGTGCGGGAGATACGCAGTATTTT
TRBV18	TRBJ2-7	.	TRBD1	14	CASHLGQGPGEQYF	TGTGCCAGCCACCTGGGACAGGGGCCGGGCGAGCAGTACTTC
TRBV15	TRBJ2-5	.	.	13	CATSSVSVETQYF	TGTGCCACCAGCAGCGTTAGCGTGGAGACCCAGTACTTC
TRBV6-5	TRBJ1-1	.	.	15	CASSRKAGGDTEAFF	TGTGCCAGCAGCCGGAAAGCCGGAGGGGACACTGAAGCTTTCTTT